This TCR beta chain was sequenced in a study of cytomegalovirus exposure and HLA in healthy donors (dated by TCRdb to the late 2010s). For the study in its entirety: According to an earlier analysis of several hundred of the donors, about 179 million T cells yielded over 100 million unique TCR beta sequences and 276 Gb of sequence data. About 330 gigabases of sequencing data and around 88 million unique TCR sequences made up an early release that covered 640 HLA-typed donors. Of the roughly 420 genotyped donors, approximately 81% were placed in the genetic ancestry cluster associated with self-reported Caucasian donors. The study aimed to test whether cataloging public T cell receptors could reveal signatures of past pathogen exposure. Using immunosequencing, the study profiled T cell repertoires from fewer than 700 subjects and related those repertoires to cytomegalovirus serostatus. Besides the first cohort of around 700 subjects, a separate validation cohort made up of 120 different subjects was used. To predict cytomegalovirus infection status, the study combined high-throughput TCR immunosequencing, statistical association of individual TCRs with disease status, and machine learning. To study patterns of TCR occurrence, a later analysis re-analyzed previously published TCR beta repertoires from 650 to 750 donors and added high-resolution HLA genotyping. In the later analysis, no new phenotypic data were used to find candidate immune exposures; instead, reliance was placed on TCR beta sequences and their occurrence across donors. In an earlier analysis of over 550 of the donors, high-throughput TCR beta sequencing was used to judge whether each TCR beta V gene segment behaved as functional or pseudogenic. Alongside the repertoire data, information on donor age, sex, ethnicity and CMV serostatus was compiled. A later genetic analysis used genome-wide SNP genotypes for about 65% of the roughly 700 donors, treating that subset as a discovery cohort. Every repertoire in the discovery cohort had been generated on one and the same sequencing platform. Both class I and class II loci were covered by HLA typing, at four-digit resolution. The number of typed donors differed by locus: about 620-640 for A, B, C, DRB1 and DQB1; 522 for DQA1; around 610 for DPA1; and some 470 for DPB1. Because of strong linkage in the cohort, four to six DR-DQ haplotypes were treated as single units for association and clustering. Across approximately 420 genotyped donors of the cohort, an average of approximately 240,000 unique TCR beta nucleotide sequences per donor were sequenced, and approximately 17% of those sequences were non-productive. Results and caveats for the whole study, not just this receptor: The classifier was reported to diagnose cytomegalovirus status with high specificity and sensitivity in both the original cohort and the validation cohort. In a later analysis, HLA-associated TCR beta chains were found to be more clonally expanded and to have lower generation probabilities than equally common non-associated chains. When HLA alleles, especially DR and DQ, strongly co-occurred, TCR associations were difficult to assign to individual alleles. Broadly in line with IMGT annotations, most TCR beta V segments showed up in productive rearrangements about 90% or about 30% of the time in an earlier analysis of around 600 of the donors. According to a later genetic analysis, donors in an Asian-associated ancestry cluster had fewer N-insertions in productive TCRs than the roughly 700-donor mean. Because some donors lacked HLA typing at each locus, the association tests relied only on the typed subset. In a later analysis, several top co-occurrence clusters were reported to appear linked to parvovirus B19, influenza, CMV and Epstein-Barr virus. Because the 87-base-pair reads could not distinguish some IMGT-functional V segments, including TRBV6-2 and TRBV6-3, those segments were excluded. The authors suggested that the approach could potentially be extended to other disease states and immunological phenotypes. A few of the identified cytomegalovirus-associated TCR beta chains were confirmed in vitro to be specific for cytomegalovirus antigens. A later analysis found that TCR association rates varied across HLA loci, with DRB1 alleles showing the most associated TCRs and HLA-C alleles the fewest. The study gave a list of about 170 TCR beta chains associated with cytomegalovirus. CMV serostatus was the only immune exposure information available for the cohort. Most CMV-associated TCR beta chains appeared to be HLA-restricted in a later analysis, and the HLA associations seemed to be driven largely by CMV exposure. Presence/absence analyses assumed roughly uniform sequencing depth across donors, an assumption that may not hold. A further reported finding was that TCR beta sequences accurately predicted the HLA-A and HLA-B alleles for most subjects in the first cohort. This cohort had only TCR beta chains sequenced, and the lack of alpha or paired-chain data limited which features could be detected. Over 15 rarely observed V segments, including chromosome 9 orphons, were excluded from the earlier analysis of 550 to 700 of the donors because counts were too low. Correlated functional status among segregating V segments might reflect linkage disequilibrium, but an unknown experimental factor could not be ruled out. A cluster of highly shared sequence variants was judged likely to represent a technical artifact of the sequencing pipeline. V-gene and J-gene trimming of TCR beta chains was associated with a missense DCLRE1C variant in a later genetic analysis, and the association was replicated in an independent cohort. While some public TCRs were present in many individuals, most TCR sequences turned up only very rarely across donors. In a later analysis, some 17,000 TCR beta sequences were associated with specific HLA alleles at a false discovery rate of 0.05.

According to the germline V gene, CDR1 reads MNHNS and CDR2 reads SASEGT. The cysteine opens and the phenylalanine closes a CDR3 of 13 amino acids. Just CDR3 DNA is preserved here, 39 bases in frame from base 1. At the junction V is shortened by 6 bases and J by 12 bases; bases outside the gene matches: 11. Library preparation used the immunoSEQ multiplex PCR assay. For the multiplex PCR, a mixture combining 60 forward primers for TCR Vbeta segments and 13 reverse primers for TCR Jbeta segments was used. The CDR3 region of rearranged TCR beta genes was amplified from genomic DNA by a multiplex PCR assay. Amplified TCR beta libraries were sequenced as 87-base-pair reads on the Illumina HiSeq System. On the authors' methods: Across the 500 to 750 repertoires, a later analysis counted tens of millions of unique TCR beta chains, roughly 11 million of which were shared by at least two donors. Raw reads were error-corrected and collapsed into unique sequences by a nearest-neighbor algorithm in which closely related sequences were merged to remove PCR and sequencing errors. V, D and J gene segments were assigned by aligning CDR3 sequences to IMGT reference sequences. For a sequence to be retained, a match of at least six nucleotides to both a V gene segment and a J gene segment was required. Rearrangements were classified as productive when the CDR3 lacked stop codons and remained in frame with V and J, and all other rearrangements were classified as non-productive. Following IMGT convention, CDR3 was defined as the stretch from the second conserved V-encoded cysteine up to the conserved J-encoded phenylalanine. In an earlier analysis of around 540 of the donors, sequences lacking an unambiguous match to a single V gene segment were excluded. An earlier analysis of some 610 of the donors called V segments functional above 56.7% productive rearrangements and segregating when the between-donor standard deviation exceeded 5%. A statistical classification framework was developed to diagnose cytomegalovirus status using the catalog of TCR beta chain sequences. V and J gene assignment, in a later analysis, came from comparing TCR nucleotide sequences with IMGT/GENE-DB human TR gene sequences. In a later analysis, CDR3 sequences and most-parsimonious VDJ recombination scenarios were assigned using the TCRdist pipeline. A later analysis defined each TCR beta chain by its CDR3 amino acid sequence plus V-gene family, and excluded reads lacking a unique V-gene family. A later analysis removed 500 to 600 highly shared, low-generation-probability nucleotide sequences to deal with suspected cross-contamination and a sequencing artifact. In a later analysis, a clonal expansion index was calculated for each public chain from normalized within-repertoire ranks of inferred template counts. In a later analysis, generation probabilities were computed using a VDJ recombination model fitted to out-of-frame rearrangements, and the results were checked against IGoR. In a later analysis, hypergeometric tests were used to score TCR-TCR, TCR-HLA and TCR-CMV co-occurrence, with a repertoire-size bias correction applied to TCR pairs. In a later analysis, false discovery rates were estimated by permuting HLA or CMV assignments 20 times. A later analysis grouped co-occurring TCRs with DBSCAN, adding TCRdist sequence similarity when clustering within HLA-allele-positive subsets. Co-occurrence clustering excluded repertoires with fewer than 30,000 or more than 120,000 public chains, plus five with anomalous nucleotide sharing. The clones in this table, taken by TCRdb from immuneACCESS, are in-frame only. Not every clone is retained; where verified, under half of the shortfall comes from an unresolved V gene, and the cause of the rest is unknown. That table is the source of V, J and clone size, and D and trimming were worked out from the DNA. The sample yields 80,000 or so clones; about 9.5% were counted once. More than 20% of the sample is held by the ten biggest clonotypes.

In its sample, this clone was seen a few times. Its antigen is still unknown. The record has no base qualities; no much larger clone is one base away. The cohort consisted of some 730 healthy bone marrow donors. All cohort members were sampled while nominally healthy, although unrecorded immune exposures were likely present. The donor tested CMV seropositive and was one of the 289 seropositive cohort members. A peripheral blood sample was collected from each donor, and TCR beta sequencing was performed on peripheral blood mononuclear cells. The Qiagen DNeasy Blood Extraction Kit was used to extract genomic DNA from the blood cell samples.

The chain is assembled from TRBV6-1 and TRBJ1-2, with 9 junctional bases fitting TRBD1. The sequence was collected from a man aged 60 to 75 in good health and CMV-seropositive. The sample comprised PBMCs. The nucleotides read TGTGCCAGCAGGGCCGGGACAGGGACGGGACACACCTTC. Its translation reads: CASRAGTGTGHTF.